These T cell receptor beta chains were read from a single sample in a study of cytomegalovirus exposure and HLA in healthy donors. Clones were sequenced by immunoSEQ multiplex PCR, and TCRdb holds only the in-frame ones, with some missing. The listing contains around 130,000 clones. Sequencing was performed on PBMCs. The source of these receptors is a woman in her fifties or sixties in good health and CMV-seronegative. The CDR3 runs from the conserved cysteine through the conserved F or W. A D gene is named only where the DNA matches it firmly.

V gene: TRBV28; D gene: -; J gene: TRBJ1-6; CDR3 DNA: TGTGCCAGCAATCAGGGCCCAAATAATTCACCCCTCCACTTT; CDR3 protein: CASNQGPNNSPLHF
V gene: TRBV4-2; D gene: TRBD2; J gene: TRBJ2-6; CDR3 DNA: TGTGCCAGCAGCCCAAGCCCGGGGACTATACTCTCTGGGGCCAACGTCCTGACTTTC; CDR3 protein: CASSPSPGTILSGANVLTF
V gene: TRBV6-5; D gene: TRBD2; J gene: TRBJ2-1; CDR3 DNA: TGTGCCAGCAGAACGGGGGGGCCTGTCAATGAGCAGTTCTTC; CDR3 protein: CASRTGGPVNEQFF
V gene: TRBV25-1; D gene: -; J gene: TRBJ2-3; CDR3 DNA: TGTGCCAGCAGTGAACCCCAGGGGAGCACAGATACGCAGTATTTT; CDR3 protein: CASSEPQGSTDTQYF
V gene: TRBV6-1; D gene: -; J gene: TRBJ1-1; CDR3 DNA: TGTGCCAGCAGTGAAGGGGGCTCGGGCCGGGAAGCTTTCTTT; CDR3 protein: CASSEGGSGREAFF
V gene: TRBV18; D gene: -; J gene: TRBJ2-1; CDR3 DNA: TGTGCCAGCTCACCATTTGAGGGCTCAGACAATGAGCAGTTCTTC; CDR3 protein: CASSPFEGSDNEQFF
V gene: TRBV6-5; D gene: -; J gene: TRBJ2-7; CDR3 DNA: TGTGCCAGCAGTTTAAGGGGGGGCGAGCAGTACTTC; CDR3 protein: CASSLRGGEQYF
V gene: TRBV5-4; D gene: TRBD2; J gene: TRBJ2-7; CDR3 DNA: TGTGCCAGCAGCAAAGGGGCTAGCGGGAGCGGGGAGCAGTACTTC; CDR3 protein: CASSKGASGSGEQYF
V gene: TRBV7-2; D gene: -; J gene: TRBJ2-7; CDR3 DNA: TGTGCCAGCAGCACCGGGTGGACTGATTACGAGCAGTACTTC; CDR3 protein: CASSTGWTDYEQYF
V gene: TRBV14; D gene: TRBD1; J gene: TRBJ2-7; CDR3 DNA: TGTGCCAGCAGCCAAGACTTGGGACAGGGGAGGGAGCAGTACTTC; CDR3 protein: CASSQDLGQGREQYF
V gene: TRBV28; D gene: TRBD2; J gene: TRBJ2-1; CDR3 DNA: TGTGCCAGCAGTTTTCCGGCTAGCGGGAAAAATGAGCAGTTCTTC; CDR3 protein: CASSFPASGKNEQFF
V gene: TRBV7-2; D gene: -; J gene: TRBJ1-3; CDR3 DNA: TGTGCCAGCAGCTTAAGCAGCGATGGCAACACCATATATTTT; CDR3 protein: CASSLSSDGNTIYF
V gene: TRBV27; D gene: -; J gene: TRBJ2-5; CDR3 DNA: TGTGCCAGCAGTCCCGGGACACAAGACTCCCAGTACTTC; CDR3 protein: CASSPGTQDSQYF
V gene: TRBV19; D gene: TRBD1; J gene: TRBJ2-6; CDR3 DNA: TGTGCCAGTAGTACGGACAGGGCAGCCGGGGCCAACGTCCTGACTTTC; CDR3 protein: CASSTDRAAGANVLTF
V gene: TRBV6-1; D gene: -; J gene: TRBJ1-2; CDR3 DNA: TGTGCCAGCAGTGAAAGCCGAGGATTGATTGGCTACACCTTC; CDR3 protein: CASSESRGLIGYTF
V gene: TRBV6-5; D gene: -; J gene: TRBJ1-5; CDR3 DNA: TGTGCCAGCAGTTACTCGGGCAGGGGAAACCAGCCCCAGCATTTT; CDR3 protein: CASSYSGRGNQPQHF
V gene: TRBV10-3; D gene: TRBD1; J gene: TRBJ2-7; CDR3 DNA: TGTGCCATCAGTGATGAGGGACAGACCTACGAGCAGTACTTC; CDR3 protein: CAISDEGQTYEQYF
V gene: TRBV28; D gene: TRBD1; J gene: TRBJ1-2; CDR3 DNA: TGTGCCAGCAGCCTTTACAGGGGGGAATATGGCTACACCTTC; CDR3 protein: CASSLYRGEYGYTF
V gene: TRBV29-1; D gene: -; J gene: TRBJ2-1; CDR3 DNA: TGCAGCGTTGTATTTGGGGGAGGAATGTTCTTC; CDR3 protein: CSVVFGGGMFF
V gene: TRBV19; D gene: -; J gene: TRBJ1-1; CDR3 DNA: TGTGCCAGTAGTATAAGTGGGCGTTTGGGCACTGAAGCTTTCTTT; CDR3 protein: CASSISGRLGTEAFF
V gene: TRBV4-1; D gene: -; J gene: TRBJ2-4; CDR3 DNA: TGCGCCAGCAGCCAAGAACCCCCGGACTCCTTAGCCAAAAACATTCAGTACTTC; CDR3 protein: CASSQEPPDSLAKNIQYF
V gene: TRBV5-1; D gene: TRBD1; J gene: TRBJ2-1; CDR3 DNA: TGCGCCAGCAGCTCAAGGACAGGGGGCTATGAGCAGTTCTTC; CDR3 protein: CASSSRTGGYEQFF
V gene: TRBV28; D gene: TRBD1; J gene: TRBJ1-6; CDR3 DNA: TGTGCCAGCAGTTTAAGAACAGGGGTTTCACCCCTCCACTTT; CDR3 protein: CASSLRTGVSPLHF
V gene: TRBV4-2; D gene: -; J gene: TRBJ2-7; CDR3 DNA: TGTGCCAGCAGGATTACTGAAAGCTCCTACGAGCAGTACTTC; CDR3 protein: CASRITESSYEQYF
V gene: TRBV6-1; D gene: -; J gene: TRBJ1-6; CDR3 DNA: TGTGCCAGCAGTGAAGATCGGGATTCACCCCTCCACTTT; CDR3 protein: CASSEDRDSPLHF
V gene: TRBV21-1; D gene: -; J gene: TRBJ2-5; CDR3 DNA: TGTGCCAGCAGCAAAAATGGACAGGGTGCGGAGACCCAGTACTTC; CDR3 protein: CASSKNGQGAETQYF
V gene: TRBV28; D gene: -; J gene: TRBJ1-1; CDR3 DNA: TGTGCCAGCAGTCCAGGCGGGGAGTGGACTGAAGCTTTCTTT; CDR3 protein: CASSPGGEWTEAFF
V gene: TRBV28; D gene: TRBD1; J gene: TRBJ2-5; CDR3 DNA: TGTGCCAGCAGAACGGGACAGGGCCCACAAGAGACCCAGTACTTC; CDR3 protein: CASRTGQGPQETQYF
V gene: TRBV2; D gene: TRBD1; J gene: TRBJ1-2; CDR3 DNA: TGTGCCAGCAGTCTGACAGGGTTAAACTATGGCTACACCTTC; CDR3 protein: CASSLTGLNYGYTF
V gene: TRBV2; D gene: -; J gene: TRBJ2-1; CDR3 DNA: TGTGCCAGCCAACTGTACAATGAGCAGTTCTTC; CDR3 protein: CASQLYNEQFF
V gene: TRBV30; D gene: -; J gene: TRBJ2-3; CDR3 DNA: TGTGCCTGGAGTAGACAGGCGAGCACAGATACGCAGTATTTT; CDR3 protein: CAWSRQASTDTQYF
V gene: TRBV29-1; D gene: -; J gene: TRBJ2-7; CDR3 DNA: TGCAGCGTTGCACCTGGACAGATCTACGAGCAGTACTTC; CDR3 protein: CSVAPGQIYEQYF
V gene: TRBV11-3; D gene: TRBD2; J gene: TRBJ2-7; CDR3 DNA: TGTGCCAGCAGCGCGGGACTAGCGGGGGACGAGCAGTACTTC; CDR3 protein: CASSAGLAGDEQYF
V gene: TRBV2; D gene: -; J gene: TRBJ1-6; CDR3 DNA: TGTGCCAGCAGTGAAGATAGCTCACCCCTCCACTTT; CDR3 protein: CASSEDSSPLHF
V gene: TRBV4-2; D gene: TRBD2; J gene: TRBJ2-1; CDR3 DNA: TGTGCCAGCAGCCAGGGCCCCTCTAGCGGGAGAAACAATGAGCAGTTCTTC; CDR3 protein: CASSQGPSSGRNNEQFF
V gene: TRBV11-3; D gene: TRBD1; J gene: TRBJ1-1; CDR3 DNA: TGTGCCAGCAGCTTAGGGGACAGGGGTCCGACTTTCTTT; CDR3 protein: CASSLGDRGPTFF
V gene: TRBV18; D gene: TRBD1; J gene: TRBJ1-1; CDR3 DNA: TGTGCCAGCTCACCTGGACAGGTCCTGAACACTGAAGCTTTCTTT; CDR3 protein: CASSPGQVLNTEAFF
V gene: TRBV4-2; D gene: -; J gene: TRBJ1-1; CDR3 DNA: TGTGCCAGCAGGCAAGACAGTCCCACTGAAGCTTTCTTT; CDR3 protein: CASRQDSPTEAFF
V gene: TRBV2; D gene: TRBD2; J gene: TRBJ2-3; CDR3 DNA: TGTGCCAGCAGGCAACCGGGACTAGCGGGGGGGGCCACAGATACGCAGTATTTT; CDR3 protein: CASRQPGLAGGATDTQYF
V gene: TRBV2; D gene: TRBD1; J gene: TRBJ2-7; CDR3 DNA: TGTGCCAGCAGTGAAGGCAGGACAGGTAACGTCGAGCAGTACTTC; CDR3 protein: CASSEGRTGNVEQYF
V gene: TRBV28; D gene: TRBD1; J gene: TRBJ2-7; CDR3 DNA: TGTGCCAGCAGATCTTCGGGACAGGGGAGAGGCGAGCAGTACTTC; CDR3 protein: CASRSSGQGRGEQYF
V gene: TRBV5-1; D gene: -; J gene: TRBJ2-6; CDR3 DNA: TGCGCCAGCAGCTTGGCCCCAGGGACTGGGGCCAACGTCCTGACTTTC; CDR3 protein: CASSLAPGTGANVLTF
V gene: TRBV5-5; D gene: TRBD2; J gene: TRBJ2-3; CDR3 DNA: TGTGCCAGCAGCTTTGGCGGGAGGACAGATACGCAGTATTTT; CDR3 protein: CASSFGGRTDTQYF
V gene: TRBV10-3; D gene: -; J gene: TRBJ2-1; CDR3 DNA: TGTGCCATCAGTTGGACAGAAGACAATGAGCAGTTCTTC; CDR3 protein: CAISWTEDNEQFF
V gene: TRBV28; D gene: -; J gene: TRBJ2-3; CDR3 DNA: -; CDR3 protein: CASSTSNTQYF
V gene: TRBV18; D gene: -; J gene: TRBJ2-5; CDR3 DNA: TGTGCCAGCTCCCAAATTGCGGGGTTCCAAGAGACCCAGTACTTC; CDR3 protein: CASSQIAGFQETQYF
V gene: TRBV2; D gene: -; J gene: TRBJ2-7; CDR3 DNA: TGTGCCAGCAGTGGGACAGTCTCCTACGAGCAGTACTTC; CDR3 protein: CASSGTVSYEQYF
V gene: TRBV28; D gene: TRBD1; J gene: TRBJ1-5; CDR3 DNA: TGTGCCACTACAGGGGGCTTTCAGCCCCAGCATTTT; CDR3 protein: CATTGGFQPQHF
V gene: TRBV6-5; D gene: -; J gene: TRBJ2-7; CDR3 DNA: TGTGCCAGCAGTTCATTCTACGAGCAGTACTTC; CDR3 protein: CASSSFYEQYF
V gene: TRBV4-2; D gene: -; J gene: TRBJ1-1; CDR3 DNA: TGTGCCAGCAGCCAAGAGGAGGGCTCGGCCACTGAAGCTTTCTTT; CDR3 protein: CASSQEEGSATEAFF